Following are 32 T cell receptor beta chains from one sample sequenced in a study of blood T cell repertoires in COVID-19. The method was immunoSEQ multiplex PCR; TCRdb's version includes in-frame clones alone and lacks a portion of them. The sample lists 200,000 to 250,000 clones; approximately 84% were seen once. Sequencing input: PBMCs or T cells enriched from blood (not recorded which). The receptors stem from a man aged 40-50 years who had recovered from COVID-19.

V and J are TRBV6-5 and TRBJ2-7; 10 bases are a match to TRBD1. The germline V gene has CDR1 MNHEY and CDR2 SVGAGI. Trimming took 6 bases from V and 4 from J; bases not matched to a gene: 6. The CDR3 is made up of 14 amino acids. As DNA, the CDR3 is TGTGCCAGCAGCCTGTCGGGACAGGGGTACGAGCAGTACTTC. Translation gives CASSLSGQGYEQYF.

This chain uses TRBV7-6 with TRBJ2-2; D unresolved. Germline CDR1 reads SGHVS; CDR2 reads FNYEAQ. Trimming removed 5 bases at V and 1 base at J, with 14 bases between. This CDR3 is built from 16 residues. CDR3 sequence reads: CASSPNQAMNTGELFF. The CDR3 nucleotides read TGTGCCAGCAGCCCGAACCAGGCCATGAACACCGGGGAGCTGTTTTTT.

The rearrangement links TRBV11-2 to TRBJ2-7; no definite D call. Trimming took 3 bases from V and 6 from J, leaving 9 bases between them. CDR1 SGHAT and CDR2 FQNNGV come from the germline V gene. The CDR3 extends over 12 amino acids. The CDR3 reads CASSFLSGEQYF. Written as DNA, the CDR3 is TGTGCCAGCAGCTTCTTATCGGGCGAGCAGTACTTC.

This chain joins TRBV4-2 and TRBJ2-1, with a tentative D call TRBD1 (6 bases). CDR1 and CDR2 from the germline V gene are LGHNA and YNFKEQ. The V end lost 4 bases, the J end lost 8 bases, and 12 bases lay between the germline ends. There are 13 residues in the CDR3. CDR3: CASSLEWGHEQFF. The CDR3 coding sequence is TGTGCCAGCAGCCTAGAGTGGGGGCATGAGCAGTTCTTC.

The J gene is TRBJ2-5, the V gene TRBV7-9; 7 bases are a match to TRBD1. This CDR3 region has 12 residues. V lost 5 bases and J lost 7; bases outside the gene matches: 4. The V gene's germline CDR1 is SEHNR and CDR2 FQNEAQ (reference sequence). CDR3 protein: CASSPTGWTQYF. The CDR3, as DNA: TGTGCCAGCAGCCCGACAGGGTGGACCCAGTACTTC. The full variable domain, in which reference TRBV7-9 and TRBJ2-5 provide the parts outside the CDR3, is DTGVSQNPRHKITKRGQNVTFRCDPISEHNRLYWYRQTLGQGPEFLTYFQNEAQLEKSRLLSDRFSAERPKGSFSTLEIQRTEQGDSAMYLCASSPTGWTQYFGPGTRLLVL.

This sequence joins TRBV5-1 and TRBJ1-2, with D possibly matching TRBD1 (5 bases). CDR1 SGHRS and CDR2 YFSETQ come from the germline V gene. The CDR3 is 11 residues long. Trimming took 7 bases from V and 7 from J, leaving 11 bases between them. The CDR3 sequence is CASVGGSGYTF. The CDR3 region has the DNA TGCGCCAGCGTTGGGGGGTCTGGCTACACCTTC.

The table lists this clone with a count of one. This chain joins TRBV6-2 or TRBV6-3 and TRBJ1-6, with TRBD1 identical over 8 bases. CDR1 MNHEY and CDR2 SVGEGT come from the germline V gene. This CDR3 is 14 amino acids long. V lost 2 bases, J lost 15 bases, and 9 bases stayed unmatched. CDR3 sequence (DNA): TGTGCCAGCAGTTACGGGTCAGGGGGCGCAGACCTCCACTTT. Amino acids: CASSYGSGGADLHF.

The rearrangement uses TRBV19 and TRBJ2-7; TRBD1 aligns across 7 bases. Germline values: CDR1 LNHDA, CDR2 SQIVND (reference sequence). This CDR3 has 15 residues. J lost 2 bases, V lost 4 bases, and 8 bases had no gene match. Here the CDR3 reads CASSTLSGGPYEQYF. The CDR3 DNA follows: TGTGCCAGTAGTACCCTTTCAGGGGGACCCTACGAGCAGTACTTC.

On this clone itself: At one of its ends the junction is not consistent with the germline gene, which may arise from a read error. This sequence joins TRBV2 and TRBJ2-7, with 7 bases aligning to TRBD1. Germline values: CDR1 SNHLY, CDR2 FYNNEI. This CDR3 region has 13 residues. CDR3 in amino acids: CASSGTASSEQYF. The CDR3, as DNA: TGTGCCAGCAGCGGGACAGCCTCCTCCGAGCAGTACTTC. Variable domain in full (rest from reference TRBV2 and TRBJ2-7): EPEVTQTPSHQVTQMGQEVILRCVPISNHLYFYWYRQILGQKVEFLVSFYNNEISEKSEIFDDQFSVERPDGSNFTLKIRSTKLEDSAMYFCASSGTASSEQYFGPGTRLTVT.

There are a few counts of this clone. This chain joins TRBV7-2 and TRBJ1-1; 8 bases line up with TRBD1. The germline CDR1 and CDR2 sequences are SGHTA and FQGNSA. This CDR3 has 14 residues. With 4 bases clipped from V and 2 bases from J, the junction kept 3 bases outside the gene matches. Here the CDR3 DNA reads TGTGCCAGCAGCTGGGACAGGATCAACACTGAAGCTTTCTTT. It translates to CASSWDRINTEAFF.

The CDR3 nucleotides are TGTGCCAGCAGCCCCACAGGGATCACAGCTTTCTTT. The encoded protein is CASSPTGITAFF. The J gene is TRBJ1-1, the V gene TRBV12-3 or TRBV12-4; perhaps TRBD1 as D (6 bases). This CDR3 contains 12 residues. Trimming took 6 bases from V and 10 from J, leaving 15 bases between them.

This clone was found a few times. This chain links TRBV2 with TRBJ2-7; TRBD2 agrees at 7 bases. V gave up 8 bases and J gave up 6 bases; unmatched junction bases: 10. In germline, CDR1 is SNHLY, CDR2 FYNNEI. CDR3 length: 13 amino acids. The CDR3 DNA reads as TGTGCCAGCTCGGGGGGTCCAGGCACCGAGCAGTACTTC. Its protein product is CASSGGPGTEQYF.

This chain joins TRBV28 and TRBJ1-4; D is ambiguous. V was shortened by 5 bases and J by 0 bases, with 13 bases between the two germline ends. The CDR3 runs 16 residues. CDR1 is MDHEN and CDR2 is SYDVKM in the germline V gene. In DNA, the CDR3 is TGTGCCAGCAGTGTTCCAGTAATCGCAACTAATGAAAAACTGTTTTTT. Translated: CASSVPVIATNEKLFF.

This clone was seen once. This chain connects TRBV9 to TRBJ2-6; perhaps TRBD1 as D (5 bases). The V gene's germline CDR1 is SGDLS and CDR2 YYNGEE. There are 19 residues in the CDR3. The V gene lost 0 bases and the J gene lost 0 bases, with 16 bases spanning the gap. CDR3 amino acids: CASSVAEHSRDSGANVLTF. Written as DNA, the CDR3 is TGTGCCAGCAGCGTAGCTGAACATTCCAGGGACTCTGGGGCCAACGTCCTGACTTTC. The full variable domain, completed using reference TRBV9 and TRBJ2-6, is DSGVTQTPKHLITATGQRVTLRCSPRSGDLSVYWYQQSLDQGLQFLIQYYNGEERAKGNILERFSAQQFPDLHSELNLSSLELGDSALYFCASSVAEHSRDSGANVLTFGAGSRLTVL.

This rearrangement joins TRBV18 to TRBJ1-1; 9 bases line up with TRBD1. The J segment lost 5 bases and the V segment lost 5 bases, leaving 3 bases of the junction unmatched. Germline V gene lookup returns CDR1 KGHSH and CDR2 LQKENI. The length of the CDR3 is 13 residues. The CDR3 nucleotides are TGTGCCAGCTCAAGGGACAGGGAAACTGAAGCTTTCTTT. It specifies CASSRDRETEAFF.

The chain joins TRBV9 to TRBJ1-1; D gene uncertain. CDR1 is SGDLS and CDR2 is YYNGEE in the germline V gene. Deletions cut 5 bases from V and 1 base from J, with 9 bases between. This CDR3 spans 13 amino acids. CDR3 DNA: TGTGCCAGCAGACCACGGGGGAACACTGAAGCTTTCTTT. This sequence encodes CASRPRGNTEAFF. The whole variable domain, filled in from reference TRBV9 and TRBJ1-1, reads DSGVTQTPKHLITATGQRVTLRCSPRSGDLSVYWYQQSLDQGLQFLIQYYNGEERAKGNILERFSAQQFPDLHSELNLSSLELGDSALYFCASRPRGNTEAFFGQGTRLTVV.

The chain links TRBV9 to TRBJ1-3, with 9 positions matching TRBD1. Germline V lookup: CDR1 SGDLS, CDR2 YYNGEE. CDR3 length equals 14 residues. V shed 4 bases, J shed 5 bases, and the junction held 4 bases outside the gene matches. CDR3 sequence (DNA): TGTGCCAGCAGCCCCACAGGGGGCCGAAACACCATATATTTT. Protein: CASSPTGGRNTIYF.

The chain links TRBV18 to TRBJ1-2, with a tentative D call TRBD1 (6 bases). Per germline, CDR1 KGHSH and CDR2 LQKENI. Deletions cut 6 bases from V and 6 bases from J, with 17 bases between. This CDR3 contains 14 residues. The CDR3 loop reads CASSANRDTNGYTF. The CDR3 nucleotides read TGTGCCAGCTCCGCTAACAGGGATACGAATGGCTACACCTTC.

The DNA for the CDR3 is TGTGCCAGCAGTTTCAGGGGAGTTAGGTATGGCTACACCTTC. This gives the protein CASSFRGVRYGYTF. J is TRBJ1-2 and V is TRBV28; perhaps TRBD1 as D (6 bases). The V and J ends lost 3 bases and 5 bases respectively, with 13 bases between them. The germline CDR1 and CDR2 sequences are MDHEN and SYDVKM. CDR3 size: 14 residues.

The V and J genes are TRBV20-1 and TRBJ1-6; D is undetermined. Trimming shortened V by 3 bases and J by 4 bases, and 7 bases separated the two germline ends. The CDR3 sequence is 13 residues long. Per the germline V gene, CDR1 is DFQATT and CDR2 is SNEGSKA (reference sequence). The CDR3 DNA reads TGCAGTGCTAGTCCTTTTTATAATTCACCCCTCCACTTT. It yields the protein CSASPFYNSPLHF.

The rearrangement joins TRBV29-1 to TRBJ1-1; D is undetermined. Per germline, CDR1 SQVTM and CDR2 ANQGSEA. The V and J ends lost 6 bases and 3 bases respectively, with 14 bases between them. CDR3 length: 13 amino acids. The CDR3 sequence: CSVRERMDTEAFF. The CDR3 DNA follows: TGCAGCGTGAGGGAGAGAATGGACACTGAAGCTTTCTTT. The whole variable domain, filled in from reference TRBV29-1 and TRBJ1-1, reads SAVISQKPSRDICQRGTSLTIQCQVDSQVTMMFWYRQQPGQSLTLIATANQGSEATYESGFVIDKFPISRPNLTFSTLTVSNMSPEDSSIYLCSVRERMDTEAFFGQGTRLTVV.

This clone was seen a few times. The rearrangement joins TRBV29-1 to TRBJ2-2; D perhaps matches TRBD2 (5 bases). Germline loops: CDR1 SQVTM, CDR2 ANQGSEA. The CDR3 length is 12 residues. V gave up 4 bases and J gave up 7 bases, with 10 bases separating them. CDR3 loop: CSVVRGFGELFF. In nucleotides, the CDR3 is TGCAGCGTTGTACGGGGATTCGGGGAGCTGTTTTTT.

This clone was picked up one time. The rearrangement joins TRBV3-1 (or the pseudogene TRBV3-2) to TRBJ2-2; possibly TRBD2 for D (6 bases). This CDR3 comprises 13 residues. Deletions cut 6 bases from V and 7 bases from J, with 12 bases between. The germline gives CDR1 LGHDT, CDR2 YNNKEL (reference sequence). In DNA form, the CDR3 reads TGTGCCAGCAGTCTGACTAGTCTCGGGGAGCTGTTTTTT. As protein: CASSLTSLGELFF.

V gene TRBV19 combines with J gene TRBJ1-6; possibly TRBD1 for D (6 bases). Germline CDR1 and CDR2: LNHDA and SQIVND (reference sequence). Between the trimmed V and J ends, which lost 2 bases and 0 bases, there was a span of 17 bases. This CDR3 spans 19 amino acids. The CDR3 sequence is CASSIRHRAGSSYNSPLHF. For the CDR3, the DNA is TGTGCCAGTAGTATAAGACACAGGGCTGGGAGCTCCTATAATTCACCCCTCCACTTT.

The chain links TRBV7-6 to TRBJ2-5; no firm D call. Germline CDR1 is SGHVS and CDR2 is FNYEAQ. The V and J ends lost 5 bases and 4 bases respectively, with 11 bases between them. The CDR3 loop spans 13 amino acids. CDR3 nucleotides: TGTGCCAGCAGCGTCGCGGTCCGAGAGACCCAGTACTTC. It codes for CASSVAVRETQYF.

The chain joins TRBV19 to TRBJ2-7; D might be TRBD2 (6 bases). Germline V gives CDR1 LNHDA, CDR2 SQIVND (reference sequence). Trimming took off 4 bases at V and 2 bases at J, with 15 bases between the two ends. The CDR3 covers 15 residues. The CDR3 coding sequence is TGTGCCAGTAGTAGGCGCGGTGGAGGGCCCTACGAGCAGTACTTC. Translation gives CASSRRGGGPYEQYF.

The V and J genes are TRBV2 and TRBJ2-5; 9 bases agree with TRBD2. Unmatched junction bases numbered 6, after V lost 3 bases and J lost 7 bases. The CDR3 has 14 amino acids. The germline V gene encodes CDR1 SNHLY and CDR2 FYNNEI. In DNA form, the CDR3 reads TGTGCCAGCAGTGAGGCTAGCGGGGCCTGGACCCAGTACTTC. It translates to CASSEASGAWTQYF. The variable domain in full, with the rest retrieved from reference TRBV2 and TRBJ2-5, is EPEVTQTPSHQVTQMGQEVILRCVPISNHLYFYWYRQILGQKVEFLVSFYNNEISEKSEIFDDQFSVERPDGSNFTLKIRSTKLEDSAMYFCASSEASGAWTQYFGPGTRLLVL.

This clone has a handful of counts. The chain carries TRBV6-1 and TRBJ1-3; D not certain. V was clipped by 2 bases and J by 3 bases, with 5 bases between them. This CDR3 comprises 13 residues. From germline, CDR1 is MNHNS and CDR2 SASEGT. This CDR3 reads CASSESSGNTIYF. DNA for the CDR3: TGTGCCAGCAGTGAATCTAGTGGAAACACCATATATTTT.

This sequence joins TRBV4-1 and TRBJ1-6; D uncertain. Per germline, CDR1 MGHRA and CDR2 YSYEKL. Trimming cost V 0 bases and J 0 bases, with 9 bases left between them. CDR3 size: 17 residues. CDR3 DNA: TGCGCCAGCAGCCAAGATGACACTAGCTCCTATAATTCACCCCTCCACTTT. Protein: CASSQDDTSSYNSPLHF.

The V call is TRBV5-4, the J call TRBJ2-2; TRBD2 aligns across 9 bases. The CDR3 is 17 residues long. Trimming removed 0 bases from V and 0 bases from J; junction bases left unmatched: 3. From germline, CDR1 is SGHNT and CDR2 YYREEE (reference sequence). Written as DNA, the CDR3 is TGTGCCAGCAGCTTGGAGGCTAGCGGGACGAACACCGGGGAGCTGTTTTTT. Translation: CASSLEASGTNTGELFF.

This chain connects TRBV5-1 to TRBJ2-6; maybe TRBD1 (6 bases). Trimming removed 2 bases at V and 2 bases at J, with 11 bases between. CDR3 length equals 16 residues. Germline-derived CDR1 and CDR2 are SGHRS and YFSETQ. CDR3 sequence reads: CASSLATGPGANVLTF. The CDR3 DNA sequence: TGCGCCAGCAGCTTAGCTACAGGGCCTGGGGCCAACGTCCTGACTTTC.

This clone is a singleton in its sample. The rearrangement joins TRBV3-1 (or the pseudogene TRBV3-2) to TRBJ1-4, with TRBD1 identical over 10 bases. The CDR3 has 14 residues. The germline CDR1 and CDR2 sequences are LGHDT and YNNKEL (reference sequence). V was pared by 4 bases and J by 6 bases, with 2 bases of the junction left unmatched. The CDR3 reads CASSLTGGDEKLFF. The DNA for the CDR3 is TGTGCCAGCAGCCTGACAGGGGGCGATGAAAAACTGTTTTTT.